Shown below are 9 T cell receptor beta chains from a single sample sequenced in a study of blood T cell repertoires in COVID-19. The method was immunoSEQ multiplex PCR; TCRdb's version includes in-frame clones alone and lacks a portion of them. The sample shows around 56,000 clones, roughly nine tenths of them seen only once. Input material: peripheral blood. The origin of the receptors is a human donor in a cohort sampled during active COVID-19.

This chain links TRBV11-2 with TRBJ2-5, with 10 bases identical to TRBD1. Germline V gives CDR1 SGHAT, CDR2 FQNNGV. The CDR3 runs to 14 residues. V shed 3 bases and J 5 bases; nucleotides not matched to a gene: 3. CDR3 region: CASSLDRGWETQYF. CDR3 nucleotides: TGTGCCAGCAGCTTGGACAGGGGGTGGGAGACCCAGTACTTC.

This rearrangement joins TRBV30 to TRBJ2-5; 8 nucleotides line up with TRBD1. The CDR3 is 14 amino acids. Germline CDR1 is GTSNPN and CDR2 is SVGIG (reference sequence). Trimming cost V 5 bases and J 1 base; bases outside gene matches: 6. The CDR3 is CAWDRGVLQETQYF. The CDR3 DNA is TGTGCCTGGGACAGGGGAGTTCTCCAAGAGACCCAGTACTTC. Supplemented by reference TRBV30 and TRBJ2-5, the full variable domain reads SQTIHQWPATLVQPVGSPLSLECTVEGTSNPNLYWYRQAAGRGLQLLFYSVGIGQISSEVPQNLSASRPQDRQFILSSKKLLLSDSGFYLCAWDRGVLQETQYFGPGTRLLVL.

The chain links TRBV2 to TRBJ2-1; D is possibly TRBD2 (6 bases). The germline V and J ends were trimmed by 7 bases and 2 bases, with 15 bases remaining between them. Germline V CDR1 and CDR2: SNHLY, FYNNEI. The CDR3 extends over 15 amino acids. The CDR3 DNA is TGTGCCAGCACGCCGACGGGAGAGCCCTACAATGAGCAGTTCTTC. This codes for CASTPTGEPYNEQFF.

V gene TRBV7-9 combines with J gene TRBJ2-7; TRBD1 aligns across 7 bases. This CDR3 contains 14 residues. Germline-derived CDR1 and CDR2 are SEHNR and FQNEAQ (reference sequence). V shed 6 bases and J 2 bases; nucleotides not matched to a gene: 7. The CDR3: CASSPRTGTYEQYF. The CDR3, as DNA: TGTGCCAGCAGTCCCAGGACAGGTACCTACGAGCAGTACTTC.

The genes are TRBV19 and TRBJ2-5, with TRBD2 matching 12 bases. CDR3 length: 16 amino acids. J gave up 2 bases and V 5 bases, and 6 bases lay outside the gene matches. Germline V gene lookup returns CDR1 LNHDA and CDR2 SQIVND (reference sequence). The CDR3 DNA sequence: TGTGCCAGTAGTCTTTGGACTAGCGGGACTCAAGAGACCCAGTACTTC. Protein sequence: CASSLWTSGTQETQYF.

The chain recombines TRBV4-2 with TRBJ1-4, with a weak D call TRBD1 (5 bases). Germline V gives CDR1 LGHNA, CDR2 YNFKEQ. The V gene lost 4 bases and the J gene lost 8 bases, with 17 bases spanning the gap. The CDR3 runs 15 residues. The CDR3, as DNA: TGTGCCAGCAGCCCCTCGGGGGGTTTCGGGGAAAAACTGTTTTTT. Translating it yields CASSPSGGFGEKLFF.

This sequence joins TRBV7-2 and TRBJ2-7, with D perhaps matching TRBD2 (5 bases). Germline V CDR1 and CDR2: SGHTA, FQGNSA. V was trimmed by 2 bases and J by 7 bases, leaving 15 bases between them. The CDR3 is 14 residues long. CDR3 sequence: CASSLMEGSGEQYF. For the CDR3, the DNA is TGTGCCAGCAGCTTAATGGAAGGGAGTGGGGAGCAGTACTTC.

In regard to this clone: The junction and the germline gene differ at one end; a read error may be behind it. CDR3 loop: CASSLEATGGASDTQYF. The CDR3 DNA follows: TGTGCTAGCAGCTTAGAAGCTACAGGGGGCGCGTCAGATACGCAGTATTTT. The chain is built from TRBV7-7 and TRBJ2-3; the match to TRBD1 covers 9 bases. CDR1 is SSHAT, CDR2 FNYEAQ, per germline (reference sequence). The CDR3 is 17 amino acids.

V and J are TRBV2 and TRBJ1-1; D uncertain. Trimming stripped 6 bases from V and 1 base from J, with 12 bases between. There are 14 residues in the CDR3. Germline V gene sequence: CDR1 SNHLY, CDR2 FYNNEI. CDR3 nucleotide sequence: TGTGCCAGCAGCGTACTGACGGGGAACACTGAAGCTTTCTTT. Translation: CASSVLTGNTEAFF.